One sample yielded the 15 T cell receptor beta chains listed below, sequenced in a study of CD8 T cells in ankylosing spondylitis. TCRdb reprocessed the 5' RACE reads via MiXCR and lists one record per CDR3 protein. This table holds about 360,000 distinct CDR3 sequences, under 15% found once. Sequencing was carried out using blood, either unsorted or a sorted T cell fraction (not recorded which). The source of these receptors is a male donor with ankylosing spondylitis or in good health (not recorded which).

The genes are TRBV9 and TRBJ1-1, with TRBD1 as a possible D gene (5 bases). Between the trimmed V and J ends, which lost 3 bases and 6 bases, there was a span of 18 bases. Germline CDR1 reads SGDLS; CDR2 reads YYNGEE. This CDR3 is built from 15 residues. CDR3 nucleotides: TGTGCCAGCAGCGACGGGGGTGGGGGGAATGCTGAAGCTTTCTTT. This encodes CASSDGGGGNAEAFF. The full variable domain, with the rest looked up from reference TRBV9 and TRBJ1-1, is DSGVTQTPKHLITATGQRVTLRCSPRSGDLSVYWYQQSLDQGLQFLIQYYNGEERAKGNILERFSAQQFPDLHSELNLSSLELGDSALYFCASSDGGGGNAEAFFGQGTRLTVV.

This clonotype was detected only a few times. This chain connects TRBV29-1 to TRBJ1-2; TRBD1 matches at 9 bases. V lost 6 bases, J lost 4 bases, and 6 bases stayed unmatched. The CDR3 runs to 13 residues. The germline CDR1 and CDR2 sequences are SQVTM and ANQGSEA. CDR3 loop: CSVRTGASYGYTF. In nucleotides, the CDR3 is TGCAGCGTCCGGACAGGGGCTTCCTATGGCTACACCTTC.

The chain couples TRBV12-3 or TRBV12-4 to TRBJ1-5; D uncertain. The CDR3 has 14 residues. The V and J ends lost 6 bases and 0 bases respectively, with 9 bases between them. The chain's CDR3 is CASRPVPSNQPQHF. As DNA, the CDR3 is TGTGCCAGCAGACCAGTTCCTAGCAATCAGCCCCAGCATTTT.

The chain joins TRBV7-2 to TRBJ1-4, with 8 bases lining up with TRBD1. The CDR3 is 14 amino acids. The trim removed 5 bases at V and 8 bases at J, leaving 7 bases unmatched. CDR1 is SGHTA, CDR2 FQGNSA, per germline. The chain's CDR3 is CASSPQGAREKLFF. Written as DNA, the CDR3 is TGTGCCAGCAGCCCTCAGGGGGCCCGGGAAAAACTGTTTTTT. The full variable domain, in which reference TRBV7-2 and TRBJ1-4 provide the parts outside the CDR3, is GAGVSQSPSNKVTEKGKDVELRCDPISGHTALYWYRQSLGQGLEFLIYFQGNSAPDKSGLPSDRFSAERTGGSVSTLTIQRTQQEDSAVYLCASSPQGAREKLFFGSGTQLSVL.

The J gene is TRBJ2-7, the V gene TRBV12-3 or TRBV12-4, with D hard to call. V was shortened by 3 bases and J by 0 bases, with 9 bases between the two germline ends. The CDR3 consists of 14 residues. CDR3: CASSFRTVSYEQYF. CDR3 DNA sequence: TGTGCCAGCAGTTTCCGGACGGTCTCCTACGAGCAGTACTTC.

This sequence joins TRBV6-1 and TRBJ1-4; D possibly corresponds to TRBD1 (5 bases). This CDR3 spans 15 amino acids. Germline V gives CDR1 MNHNS, CDR2 SASEGT. V lost 6 bases and J 7 bases, leaving 18 bases between the germline ends. DNA of the CDR3: TGTGCCAGCAGAAATCAGGGAGGGACTGGTGAAAAACTGTTTTTT. This translates into CASRNQGGTGEKLFF.

There are many counts of this clonotype. This chain links TRBV12-3 or TRBV12-4 with TRBJ1-3; D gene uncertain. V lost 4 bases to trimming and J lost 0 bases, with 4 bases between them. The CDR3 length is 13 residues. The chain's CDR3 is CASSSYSGNTIYF. CDR3 DNA sequence: TGTGCCAGCAGTTCCTACTCTGGAAACACCATATATTTT.

A few counts support this clonotype. This chain joins TRBV7-9 and TRBJ2-1; 11 positions match TRBD2. Germline V gives CDR1 SEHNR, CDR2 FQNEAQ (reference sequence). Trimming took 2 bases from V and 3 from J; bases not matched to a gene: 3. The length of the CDR3 is 16 residues. The CDR3 DNA reads as TGTGCCAGCAGCTTAACGGGACTAGCGGTCTACAATGAGCAGTTCTTC. This codes for CASSLTGLAVYNEQFF. The whole variable domain, filled in from reference TRBV7-9 and TRBJ2-1, reads DTGVSQNPRHKITKRGQNVTFRCDPISEHNRLYWYRQTLGQGPEFLTYFQNEAQLEKSRLLSDRFSAERPKGSFSTLEIQRTEQGDSAMYLCASSLTGLAVYNEQFFGPGTRLTVL.

This clonotype came up a few times. This sequence joins TRBV5-1 and TRBJ2-5, with no clear D. The V gene lost 4 bases and the J gene lost 5 bases, with 9 bases spanning the gap. This CDR3 has 12 amino acids. Per the germline V gene, CDR1 is SGHRS and CDR2 is YFSETQ. CDR3 amino acids: CASSPAGETQYF. CDR3 nucleotide sequence: TGCGCCAGCAGCCCGGCCGGGGAGACCCAGTACTTC.

This clonotype was observed a few times. V gene TRBV4-1 combines with J gene TRBJ2-5, with TRBD2 identical over 8 bases. There are 15 residues in the CDR3. From germline, CDR1 is MGHRA and CDR2 YSYEKL. The V and J ends lost 5 bases and 7 bases, in that order; junction bases with no gene match: 12. CDR3: CASSLPGLEAGTQYF. CDR3 in DNA: TGCGCCAGCAGCTTACCGGGACTAGAAGCGGGGACCCAGTACTTC.

In this sample, this clonotype turned up many times. The rearrangement joins TRBV18 to TRBJ2-7, with D possibly matching TRBD2 (6 bases). The germline gives CDR1 KGHSH, CDR2 LQKENI. V was clipped by 6 bases and J by 5 bases, with 23 bases between them. This CDR3 is 16 amino acids long. As DNA, the CDR3 is TGTGCCAGCTCGTCGGGGAGGTCGACTGACTTAGACGAGCAGTACTTC. Its protein is CASSSGRSTDLDEQYF.

This clonotype came up a few times. V and J are TRBV5-1 and TRBJ1-2, with D uncertain. V was cut by 7 bases and J by 7 bases, with 17 bases left in between. The CDR3 is made up of 13 amino acids. Germline CDR1 SGHRS, CDR2 YFSETQ. In DNA, the CDR3 is TGCGCCAGCGCCCCCGGGGAGGGTAGTGGCTACACCTTC. Translating gives CASAPGEGSGYTF.

This clonotype has ten or more counts. The gene calls are TRBV7-9 and TRBJ1-1; TRBD1 matches at 8 bases. This CDR3 region has 15 residues. The V gene's germline CDR1 is SEHNR and CDR2 FQNEAQ (reference sequence). V shed 6 bases and J 1 base; nucleotides not matched to a gene: 7. The CDR3 reads CASRTQGGGNTEAFF. The CDR3 DNA reads TGTGCCAGCAGAACACAGGGGGGTGGGAACACTGAAGCTTTCTTT.

This clonotype was observed a few times. The chain is built from TRBV7-9 and TRBJ1-4; unclear D gene. V lost 1 base to trimming and J lost 8 bases, with 11 bases between them. The CDR3 sequence is 14 residues long. CDR1 is SEHNR, CDR2 FQNEAQ, per germline (reference sequence). CDR3 residues: CASSLGPPDEKLFF. CDR3 DNA: TGTGCCAGCAGCTTAGGGCCGCCGGACGAAAAACTGTTTTTT.

V usage is TRBV7-9 and J usage is TRBJ2-3; D may be TRBD1 or TRBD2 (5 bases each). The germline V gene has CDR1 SEHNR and CDR2 FQNEAQ (reference sequence). This CDR3 is 15 amino acids long. The V and J ends lost 5 bases and 3 bases respectively, with 15 bases between them. The CDR3, as DNA: TGTGCCAGCAGCCGACGGGACCTTTATACAGATACGCAGTATTTT. Translation gives CASSRRDLYTDTQYF.